The next 16 T cell receptor beta chains were all read from a single sample in a study of blood T cell repertoires in COVID-19. Repertoires were generated with immunoSEQ multiplex PCR, while TCRdb's copy carries only in-frame clones and drops some. The data contain around 270,000 clones, around 89% of them singletons. Sequencing input: peripheral blood. These receptors were obtained from a man aged 35-49 years with acute or convalescent COVID-19.

This chain uses TRBV23-1 with TRBJ1-1; no clear D gene. Being an ORF, TRBV23-1 has a function that is uncertain. The CDR3 runs to 11 residues. The germline V and J ends were trimmed by 6 bases and 5 bases, with 7 bases remaining between them. CDR3 nucleotide sequence: TGCGCCAGCAGCCATACTACTGAAGCTTTCTTT. It translates to CASSHTTEAFF.

This chain connects TRBV7-9 to TRBJ2-2, with a tentative D call TRBD2 (5 bases). The CDR3 loop spans 15 amino acids. Germline V gene lookup returns CDR1 SEHNR and CDR2 FQNEAQ (reference sequence). Between the trimmed V and J ends, which lost 5 bases and 6 bases, there was a span of 16 bases. The CDR3 region has the DNA TGTGCCAGCAGCCCTCCTTTGGGAGCAGCCGGGGAGCTGTTTTTT. It yields the protein CASSPPLGAAGELFF.

The chain is built from TRBV10-1 and TRBJ1-1, with D tentatively TRBD1 (5 bases). There are 15 residues in the CDR3. Germline assignment: CDR1 WNHNN and CDR2 SYGVQD (reference sequence). V lost 2 bases to trimming and J lost 3 bases, with 13 bases between them. The CDR3 DNA sequence: TGCGCCAGCAGTGAGGGGGGGAACTGGGACACTGAAGCTTTCTTT. Its protein is CASSEGGNWDTEAFF.

This clone was picked up one time. This chain links TRBV12-2 with TRBJ2-1; no DNA check was done on the table's D call, TRBD1. TRBV12-2 is a recognized pseudogene. The CDR3 length is 16 residues. DNA of the CDR3: TGTGCAATAACTAACAGGGTAAGAACCTCCTACAATGAGCAGTTCTTC. Its translation is CAITNRVRTSYNEQFF.

This clone was recorded once. The rearrangement uses TRBV19 and TRBJ1-2; 9 bases are shared with TRBD1. Germline V gene sequence: CDR1 LNHDA, CDR2 SQIVND (reference sequence). The ends lost 10 bases at V and 4 bases at J; junction bases unmatched: 13. The CDR3 loop spans 15 amino acids. CDR3 in amino acids: CATEWGTGFGYGYTF. Here the CDR3 DNA reads TGTGCCACTGAGTGGGGGACAGGGTTCGGCTATGGCTACACCTTC.

The chain recombines TRBV25-1 with TRBJ2-1; 10 nucleotides line up with TRBD2. The ends lost 1 base at V and 0 bases at J; junction bases unmatched: 6. Germline V lookup: CDR1 MGHDK, CDR2 SYGVNS. The CDR3 loop spans 18 amino acids. CDR3 loop: CASSESSGGASSYNEQFF. CDR3 nucleotide sequence: TGTGCCAGCAGTGAATCCAGCGGGGGGGCCAGCTCCTACAATGAGCAGTTCTTC.

The V call is TRBV6-6, the J call TRBJ1-6, with TRBD1 identical over 9 bases. The germline V gene has CDR1 MNHNY and CDR2 SVGAGI (reference sequence). This CDR3 comprises 17 residues. The V segment lost 5 bases and the J segment 6 bases; nucleotides outside the gene matches: 11. The CDR3 here is CASSPDRRGQGNSPLHF. For the CDR3, the DNA is TGTGCCAGCAGTCCTGACAGGAGGGGACAGGGTAATTCACCCCTCCACTTT.

The chain couples TRBV2 to TRBJ2-1, with a tentative D call TRBD1 (6 bases). V lost 4 bases to trimming and J lost 6 bases, with 16 bases between them. The CDR3 length is 15 residues. CDR1 is SNHLY and CDR2 is FYNNEI in the germline V gene. CDR3 nucleotide sequence: TGTGCCAGCAGTGCAGAAGGGGGAATAATCAATGAGCAGTTCTTC. As protein: CASSAEGGIINEQFF.

The chain joins TRBV20-1 to TRBJ2-3; D perhaps matches TRBD1 (7 bases). This CDR3 spans 15 amino acids. V was clipped by 3 bases and J by 4 bases, with 17 bases between them. Germline lookup yields CDR1 DFQATT and CDR2 SNEGSKA (reference sequence). The CDR3 nucleotides read TGCAGTGCTAGTGGGCAGGGGGGCCGGTCAGATACGCAGTATTTT. It yields the protein CSASGQGGRSDTQYF.

The V gene is TRBV7-2, the J gene TRBJ1-1, with 9 positions matching TRBD1. The CDR3 length is 14 residues. V lost 4 bases to trimming and J lost 6 bases; unmatched junction nucleotides: 6. Per the germline V gene, CDR1 is SGHTA and CDR2 is FQGNSA. The CDR3: CASSSQGARAEAFF. The CDR3 DNA reads TGTGCCAGCAGCTCACAGGGGGCAAGGGCTGAAGCTTTCTTT.

This chain joins TRBV9 and TRBJ1-1; 8 nucleotides line up with TRBD1. J gave up 0 bases and V 3 bases, and 4 bases lay outside the gene matches. CDR1 is SGDLS and CDR2 is YYNGEE in the germline V gene. This CDR3 has 15 residues. CDR3 sequence (DNA): TGTGCCAGCAGCGCCCAGGGGGCCATGAACACTGAAGCTTTCTTT. As protein: CASSAQGAMNTEAFF.

This chain links TRBV11-2 with TRBJ2-2, with D possibly TRBD1 on 6 matching bases. Deletions cut 5 bases from V and 1 base from J, with 11 bases between. The CDR3 is 15 residues long. The germline gives CDR1 SGHAT, CDR2 FQNNGV. The CDR3 region has the DNA TGTGCCAGCAGCCCTCGACAGGTGAACACCGGGGAGCTGTTTTTT. Residues: CASSPRQVNTGELFF. The full variable domain, its missing parts supplied by reference TRBV11-2 and TRBJ2-2, is EAGVAQSPRYKIIEKRQSVAFWCNPISGHATLYWYQQILGQGPKLLIQFQNNGVVDDSQLPKDRFSAERLKGVDSTLKIQPAKLEDSAVYLCASSPRQVNTGELFFGEGSRLTVL.

This clone has only one observation. Other DNA variants within this sample encode the same CDR3. V is TRBV12-3 or TRBV12-4 and J is TRBJ1-1; possible D gene TRBD1, 5 bases. The CDR3 is 13 residues long. The V end lost 2 bases, the J end lost 1 base, and 5 bases lay between the germline ends. The chain's CDR3 is CASSLQGNTEAFF. As DNA, the CDR3 is TGTGCCAGCAGTTTACAGGGGAACACTGAAGCTTTCTTT.

This sequence joins TRBV15 and TRBJ1-1, with 8 bases lining up with TRBD1. This CDR3 is 14 amino acids long. V lost 2 bases and J lost 5; bases outside the gene matches: 4. Germline V gene lookup returns CDR1 LNHNV and CDR2 YYDKDF (reference sequence). In nucleotides, the CDR3 is TGTGCCACCAGCAGAATGACAGGGGATACTGAAGCTTTCTTT. This translates into CATSRMTGDTEAFF.

The chain joins TRBV7-8 to TRBJ1-1; perhaps TRBD1 as D (6 bases). This CDR3 comprises 14 residues. Germline assignment: CDR1 SGHVS and CDR2 FQNEAQ. V was pared by 0 bases and J by 5 bases, with 10 bases between. The CDR3 sequence is CASSLAYRETEAFF. The CDR3 DNA sequence: TGTGCCAGCAGCTTAGCTTACAGGGAGACTGAAGCTTTCTTT. Complete variable domain (other parts from reference TRBV7-8 and TRBJ1-1): GAGVSQSPRYKVAKRGQDVALRCDPISGHVSLFWYQQALGQGPEFLTYFQNEAQLDKSGLPSDRFFAERPEGSVSTLKIQRTQQEDSAVYLCASSLAYRETEAFFGQGTRLTVV.

The chain combines TRBV5-6 with TRBJ2-7; D might be TRBD1 (6 bases). There are 15 residues in the CDR3. The V gene lost 2 bases and the J gene lost 12 bases, with 24 bases spanning the gap. Per germline, CDR1 SGHDT and CDR2 YYEEEE. CDR3 nucleotide sequence: TGTGCCAGCAGCTTAGAAAGGGACATCACAACATTATCGTACTTC. It translates to CASSLERDITTLSYF.